The 30 T cell receptor beta chains reported below all come from one sample, sequenced in a study of T-cell memory formation after mild COVID-19. MiXCR was run by TCRdb on the 5' RACE reads, yielding one entry per CDR3 protein. The sample shows roughly 370,000 distinct CDR3 sequences, about 16% of them seen only once. Sample: PBMCs or a T cell subset sorted from them (not recorded which). These receptors originate from a man between 18 and 29 years old who had mild COVID-19 (a few samples of this study predate the infection). Cell type and time point are not known.

Only a few counts were recorded for this clonotype. The chain links TRBV7-8 to TRBJ2-1; D is perhaps TRBD2 (6 bases). CDR1 is SGHVS and CDR2 is FQNEAQ in the germline V gene. V lost 5 bases and J 9 bases, leaving 14 bases between the germline ends. The CDR3 is 13 residues long. The CDR3 DNA is TGTGCCAGCAGCCGGAGGGGTTCCAGTGAGCAGTTCTTC. It codes for CASSRRGSSEQFF.

Ten or more counts support this clonotype. V gene TRBV7-2 combines with J gene TRBJ1-1; tentatively, D is TRBD1 (5 bases). The V and J ends lost 4 bases and 1 base respectively, with 7 bases between them. This CDR3 contains 13 residues. Germline CDR1 and CDR2: SGHTA and FQGNSA. CDR3 loop: CASSSGQNTEAFF. The CDR3 coding sequence is TGTGCCAGCAGCTCCGGACAGAACACTGAAGCTTTCTTT.

The chain links TRBV20-1 to TRBJ2-1; 10 bases fit TRBD1. The germline V gene has CDR1 DFQATT and CDR2 SNEGSKA (reference sequence). The length of the CDR3 is 17 residues. J gave up 0 bases and V 7 bases, and 12 bases lay outside the gene matches. DNA of the CDR3: TGCAGTGTGGTGGACAGGGGGTCGTATGGCTCCTACAATGAGCAGTTCTTC. This translates into CSVVDRGSYGSYNEQFF.

There are a few counts of this clonotype. This chain links TRBV4-2 with TRBJ1-2; D unresolved. This CDR3 contains 15 residues. V was pared by 1 base and J by 2 bases, with 11 bases between. CDR1 and CDR2 from the germline V gene are LGHNA and YNFKEQ. CDR3 DNA: TGTGCCAGCAGCCAAGGGCTAGGACTAAACTATGGCTACACCTTC. This sequence encodes CASSQGLGLNYGYTF.

This clonotype was observed a few times. This chain connects TRBV7-9 to TRBJ2-5; a possible D gene is TRBD2 (5 bases). The ends were cut back, 5 bases at V and 5 bases at J, with 9 bases in the middle. In germline, CDR1 is SEHNR, CDR2 FQNEAQ (reference sequence). The CDR3 totals 12 residues. This CDR3 is CASSGPGETQYF. In DNA form, the CDR3 reads TGTGCCAGCAGCGGGCCGGGGGAGACCCAGTACTTC.

The V gene is TRBV20-1, the J gene TRBJ2-1; 7 bases line up with TRBD1. This CDR3 region has 11 residues. With V trimmed by 4 bases and J by 10 bases, 4 bases remained unmatched. Germline CDR1 is DFQATT and CDR2 is SNEGSKA (reference sequence). Written as DNA, the CDR3 is TGCAGTGCTACCCGGGACAGAGAGCAGTTCTTC. Its protein product is CSATRDREQFF.

The chain couples TRBV19 to TRBJ1-1; 7 positions agree with TRBD1. CDR1 is LNHDA, CDR2 SQIVND, per germline (reference sequence). The CDR3 loop spans 17 amino acids. With V trimmed by 4 bases and J by 1 base, 12 bases remained unmatched. As DNA, the CDR3 is TGTGCCAGTAGTACCGATCAGGGGGAAGGAGGGAACACTGAAGCTTTCTTT. Protein product: CASSTDQGEGGNTEAFF.

This clonotype was observed a few times. The chain has TRBV20-1 and TRBJ2-6, with 7 bases aligning to TRBD2. The J segment lost 0 bases and the V segment lost 6 bases, leaving 5 bases of the junction unmatched. This CDR3 has 15 amino acids. Germline V gene lookup returns CDR1 DFQATT and CDR2 SNEGSKA (reference sequence). The DNA for the CDR3 is TGCAGTGCAGTACTAGCGACCTCTGGGGCCAACGTCCTGACTTTC. Its protein is CSAVLATSGANVLTF.

The sample holds a few counts of this clonotype. This rearrangement joins TRBV5-1 to TRBJ1-1; 8 bases match TRBD1. CDR3 size: 14 residues. Trimming took 2 bases from V and 6 from J; bases not matched to a gene: 6. Germline CDR1 is SGHRS and CDR2 is YFSETQ. The CDR3 loop reads CASSLGDRGAEAFF. CDR3 nucleotide sequence: TGCGCCAGCAGCTTAGGAGACAGGGGCGCTGAAGCTTTCTTT.

The chain recombines TRBV2 with TRBJ2-3; 11 positions match TRBD2. The CDR3 is made up of 19 amino acids. In germline, CDR1 is SNHLY, CDR2 FYNNEI. V was pared by 1 base and J by 1 base, with 10 bases of the junction left unmatched. CDR3 protein: CASSEVGSSGGARTDTQYF. The CDR3 coding sequence is TGTGCCAGCAGTGAAGTGGGTAGTAGCGGGGGGGCGCGCACAGATACGCAGTATTTT.

In its sample, this clonotype was seen a few times. V and J are TRBV12-3 or TRBV12-4 and TRBJ2-2; the D gene could be TRBD1 or TRBD2 (5 bases each). This CDR3 has 14 residues. V lost 2 bases to trimming and J lost 5 bases, with 9 bases between them. The CDR3 protein is CASSLPWGTGELFF. Here the CDR3 DNA reads TGTGCCAGCAGTTTACCTTGGGGGACCGGGGAGCTGTTTTTT.

This clonotype was picked up a small number of times. The chain carries TRBV18 and TRBJ1-4, with 10 bases matching TRBD1. The V gene's germline CDR1 is KGHSH and CDR2 LQKENI. With V trimmed by 1 base and J by 8 bases, 4 bases remained unmatched. The CDR3 length is 15 residues. The CDR3 loop reads CASSPRTGGSEKLFF. CDR3 coding DNA: TGTGCCAGCTCACCACGGACAGGGGGGTCGGAAAAACTGTTTTTT.

The CDR3 protein is CASSPEQGRSGANVLTF. The CDR3 nucleotides read TGTGCCAGCTCACCGGAGCAGGGGCGATCTGGGGCCAACGTCCTGACTTTC. The rearrangement uses TRBV18 and TRBJ2-6, with D perhaps matching TRBD1 (6 bases). CDR1 KGHSH and CDR2 LQKENI come from the germline V gene. Trimming stripped 3 bases from V and 1 base from J, with 13 bases between. This CDR3 region has 17 residues. The full variable domain, rest sourced from reference TRBV18 and TRBJ2-6, is NAGVMQNPRHLVRRRGQEARLRCSPMKGHSHVYWYRQLPEEGLKFMVYLQKENIIDESGMPKERFSAEFPKEGPSILRIQQVVRGDSAAYFCASSPEQGRSGANVLTFGAGSRLTVL.

This clonotype has only a few counts. The chain carries TRBV20-1 and TRBJ2-3; 8 bases line up with TRBD1. This CDR3 has 13 residues. Looked up from germline, CDR1 is DFQATT and CDR2 is SNEGSKA (reference sequence). The V gene end was trimmed by 3 bases and the J gene end by 5 bases; junction bases not matched to a gene: 4. This CDR3 is CSARDRARDTQYF. CDR3 bases: TGCAGTGCTAGGGACAGGGCCAGAGATACGCAGTATTTT.

The chain has TRBV3-1 and TRBJ2-2; 10 nucleotides line up with TRBD1. The CDR3 runs to 16 residues. Unmatched junction bases numbered 4, after V lost 1 base and J lost 5 bases. CDR1 is LGHDT, CDR2 YNNKEL, per germline (reference sequence). CDR3: CASSQGQGADTGELFF. As DNA, the CDR3 is TGTGCCAGCAGCCAAGGACAGGGGGCCGATACCGGGGAGCTGTTTTTT.

This clonotype was seen more than once but under ten times. The gene calls are TRBV7-3 and TRBJ2-5; no reliable D call. Germline V gene data show CDR1 as SGHTA and CDR2 as FQGTGA. The length of the CDR3 is 13 residues. V lost 6 bases, J lost 0 bases, and 8 bases lay in between. In DNA, the CDR3 is TGTGCCAGCAGTCCTATGTACCAAGAGACCCAGTACTTC. This codes for CASSPMYQETQYF. Full variable domain (remainder filled in from reference TRBV7-3 and TRBJ2-5): GAGVSQTPSNKVTEKGKYVELRCDPISGHTALYWYRQSLGQGPEFLIYFQGTGAADDSGLPNDRFFAVRPEGSVSTLKIQRTERGDSAVYLCASSPMYQETQYFGPGTRLLVL.

This clonotype was counted between two and nine times. The chain carries TRBV7-9 and TRBJ1-5; D unresolved. V lost 4 bases to trimming and J lost 1 base, with 11 bases between them. There are 15 residues in the CDR3. Germline CDR1 is SEHNR and CDR2 is FQNEAQ (reference sequence). The CDR3, as DNA: TGTGCCAGCAGCTCGAGTGCGGGGAGCAATCAGCCCCAGCATTTT. As protein: CASSSSAGSNQPQHF. The variable domain in full, completed from reference TRBV7-9 and TRBJ1-5, reads DTGVSQNPRHKITKRGQNVTFRCDPISEHNRLYWYRQTLGQGPEFLTYFQNEAQLEKSRLLSDRFSAERPKGSFSTLEIQRTEQGDSAMYLCASSSSAGSNQPQHFGDGTRLSIL.

V gene TRBV4-1 combines with J gene TRBJ2-5; 9 bases align to TRBD2. The CDR3 spans 16 residues. V was clipped by 2 bases and J by 1 base; unmatched bases: 5. CDR1 and CDR2 (germline): MGHRA, YSYEKL. CDR3 DNA: TGCGCCAGCAGCCAACCACAGCGGGGGGCCCAAGAGACCCAGTACTTC. Residues: CASSQPQRGAQETQYF.

This chain connects TRBV18 to TRBJ1-2, with 7 nucleotides matching TRBD1. Germline trimming cut 5 bases from V and 4 bases from J; bases unmatched to any gene: 13. The CDR3 has 16 residues. Germline assignment: CDR1 KGHSH and CDR2 LQKENI. CDR3 in amino acids: CASSSPELGTAYGYTF. CDR3 bases: TGTGCCAGCTCATCCCCCGAGCTTGGGACAGCCTATGGCTACACCTTC.

The DNA for the CDR3 is TGTGCCAGCAGCCAAGAGGGAGGGAGAACCTACGAGCAGTACTTC. The encoded protein is CASSQEGGRTYEQYF. The genes are TRBV4-2 and TRBJ2-7; 7 bases agree with TRBD2. The CDR3 is 15 amino acids. Trimming at V came to 0 bases and at J to 2 bases, leaving 4 bases not matched to a gene. Germline CDR1 reads LGHNA; CDR2 reads YNFKEQ.

The rearrangement uses TRBV4-2 and TRBJ2-7, with D perhaps assigned TRBD1 or TRBD2 (5 bases each). This CDR3 is built from 15 residues. The V end was cut by 3 bases, the J end by 0 bases, with 12 bases between. The germline V gene has CDR1 LGHNA and CDR2 YNFKEQ. Here the CDR3 reads CASSQPGRSSYEQYF. The CDR3 bases are TGTGCCAGCAGCCAGCCGGGACGGAGCTCCTACGAGCAGTACTTC.

This clonotype has a handful of counts. This chain links TRBV10-3 with TRBJ2-1; unclear D gene. The CDR3 extends over 11 amino acids. Germline assignment: CDR1 ENHRY and CDR2 SYGVKD. Trimming took off 10 bases at V and 9 bases at J, with 13 bases between the two ends. CDR3 bases: TGTGCCACCACGCTTTGGGGTGAGCAGTTCTTC. Translating it yields CATTLWGEQFF.

The rearrangement joins TRBV4-2 to TRBJ2-7; the D gene is possibly TRBD2 (5 bases). V lost 8 bases, J lost 2 bases, and 16 bases lay in between. The germline gives CDR1 LGHNA, CDR2 YNFKEQ. The CDR3 has 14 amino acids. The DNA of the CDR3 is TGTGCCAGCTGCCTTGGGGTCGGGGCCTACGAGCAGTACTTC. Translated: CASCLGVGAYEQYF.

The V call is TRBV24-1, the J call TRBJ2-5; D is possibly TRBD1 (6 bases). The germline V gene encodes CDR1 KGHDR and CDR2 SFDVKD. The V and J ends lost 4 bases and 5 bases respectively, with 10 bases between them. The CDR3 is 13 amino acids. CDR3 protein: CATSDPGQETQYF. CDR3 nucleotide sequence: TGTGCCACCAGTGACCCCGGACAGGAGACCCAGTACTTC.

The chain is built from TRBV7-9 and TRBJ2-3; a possible D gene is TRBD1 (5 bases). The V gene's germline CDR1 is SEHNR and CDR2 FQNEAQ (reference sequence). CDR3 size: 16 residues. V was shortened by 6 bases and J by 3 bases, with 19 bases between the two germline ends. The CDR3, as DNA: TGTGCCAGCAGGACCAATCCCACGACAGTGACAGATACGCAGTATTTT. Its protein product is CASRTNPTTVTDTQYF.

The chain is built from TRBV7-9 and TRBJ1-5, with 9 bases aligning to TRBD1. The ends lost 1 base at V and 7 bases at J; junction bases unmatched: 2. Germline-derived CDR1 and CDR2 are SEHNR and FQNEAQ (reference sequence). CDR3 size: 14 residues. Here the CDR3 reads CASSLGTGEQPQHF. CDR3 bases: TGTGCCAGCAGCTTAGGGACAGGGGAGCAGCCCCAGCATTTT.

V and J are TRBV5-6 and TRBJ1-2, with 9 bases matching TRBD1. The germline CDR1 and CDR2 sequences are SGHDT and YYEEEE. The CDR3 totals 12 residues. V was pared by 4 bases and J by 11 bases, with 6 bases of the junction left unmatched. The CDR3 DNA reads as TGTGCCAGCAGCACGACAGGGGGGGAGTACACCTTC. Translation: CASSTTGGEYTF. The variable domain in full, with the rest retrieved from reference TRBV5-6 and TRBJ1-2, is DAGVTQSPTHLIKTRGQQVTLRCSPKSGHDTVSWYQQALGQGPQFIFQYYEEEERQRGNFPDRFSGHQFPNYSSELNVNALLLGDSALYLCASSTTGGEYTFGSGTRLTVV.

The J gene is TRBJ1-2, the V gene TRBV4-3, with D tentatively TRBD1 (6 bases). Germline V gene data show CDR1 as LGHNA and CDR2 as YSLEER. Trimming stripped 4 bases from V and 5 bases from J, with 11 bases between. The CDR3 sequence is 13 residues long. CDR3 in DNA: TGCGCCAGCAGCCCTAACAGGGAGTATGGCTACACCTTC. Amino acids: CASSPNREYGYTF.

The chain combines TRBV4-1 with TRBJ2-2, with TRBD2 matching 14 bases. CDR3 length: 18 residues. CDR1 is MGHRA and CDR2 is YSYEKL in the germline V gene. The V segment lost 4 bases and the J segment 5 bases; nucleotides outside the gene matches: 9. CDR3 sequence: CASSPGTSGGYGTGELFF. As DNA, the CDR3 is TGCGCCAGCAGCCCGGGGACTAGCGGGGGTTATGGTACCGGGGAGCTGTTTTTT.

The rearrangement uses TRBV11-2 and TRBJ1-3; D unclear. Trimming shortened V by 1 base and J by 0 bases, and 7 bases separated the two germline ends. There are 15 residues in the CDR3. Germline loops: CDR1 SGHAT, CDR2 FQNNGV. The CDR3 is CASSLARSSGNTIYF. DNA for the CDR3: TGTGCCAGCAGCTTAGCGCGTAGCTCTGGAAACACCATATATTTT. Using reference TRBV11-2 and TRBJ1-3 for the parts outside the CDR3, the full variable domain is EAGVAQSPRYKIIEKRQSVAFWCNPISGHATLYWYQQILGQGPKLLIQFQNNGVVDDSQLPKDRFSAERLKGVDSTLKIQPAKLEDSAVYLCASSLARSSGNTIYFGEGSWLTVV.